This T cell receptor beta chain was identified in a study of cytomegalovirus exposure and HLA in healthy donors. Overall study findings and caveats: Further analysis was carried out later, and it showed several of the most significant clusters appearing linked to common viral pathogens. For most TCR beta V segments, an earlier analysis put the productive rate at about 90% or about 30% of the time.

The PCR ran on 60 Vbeta and 13 Jbeta primers. Per the authors' pipeline: It was a later analysis that counted 75 million to 90 million unique TCR beta chains, of which roughly 11 million were shared. Sequenced by immunoSEQ multiplex PCR; TCRdb stores in-frame clones only, minus some. V and J calls and clone size are as listed in that table; D and trimming were resolved from the DNA. The sample records about 150,000 clones, approximately 81% being singletons. Worth noting for this clone: Its antigen is not identified.

Losses at the gene ends were 5 bases for V and 4 bases for J; bases not matched to a gene: 4. The CDR3 is 14 residues long. Germline V gives CDR1 SGHVS, CDR2 FNYEAQ. V is TRBV7-6 and J is TRBJ1-5, with TRBD1 matching 8 bases. The source of this sequence is a man aged 25 to 45 in good health and CMV-seropositive. The specimen sequenced was PBMCs. This CDR3 reads CASSLGQVNQPQHF. CDR3 nucleotides: TGTGCCAGCAGCCTGGGACAGGTTAATCAGCCCCAGCATTTT.